This T cell receptor beta chain came from a study of Ad26.COV2.S vaccination and SARS-CoV-2 variants. Study-level results: Substantial breadth was reportedly displayed by spike-specific CD8+ and CD4+ T cell responses after vaccination.

Stated treatment: roughly 18 received Ad26.COV2.S at low or high dose, single or two shots; 5 received placebo; per-sample allocation not given. Repertoires come from day 63 after the first vaccine or placebo injection. The data were produced by immunoSEQ multiplex PCR, yet TCRdb's version contains in-frame clones alone and is incomplete. This sample carries roughly 460,000 clones, 80% to 90% of them seen once, and the ten largest clones take 1.7%. This CDR3 has 14 amino acids. Trimming shortened V by 0 bases and J by 4 bases, and 6 bases separated the two germline ends. The germline V gene encodes CDR1 LGHDT and CDR2 YNNKEL (reference sequence). Turning to this clone: What it binds is not known.

This sequence was found in a person aged 18 to 59 who received the Ad26.COV2.S COVID-19 vaccine or a placebo. V and J are TRBV3-1 (or the pseudogene TRBV3-2) and TRBJ2-2; D unclear. The source material was peripheral blood, sampled in a trial of Ad26.COV2.S vaccine versus placebo. This CDR3 is CASSQDFPTGELFF. The CDR3 nucleotides read TGTGCCAGCAGCCAAGATTTCCCCACCGGGGAGCTGTTTTTT.